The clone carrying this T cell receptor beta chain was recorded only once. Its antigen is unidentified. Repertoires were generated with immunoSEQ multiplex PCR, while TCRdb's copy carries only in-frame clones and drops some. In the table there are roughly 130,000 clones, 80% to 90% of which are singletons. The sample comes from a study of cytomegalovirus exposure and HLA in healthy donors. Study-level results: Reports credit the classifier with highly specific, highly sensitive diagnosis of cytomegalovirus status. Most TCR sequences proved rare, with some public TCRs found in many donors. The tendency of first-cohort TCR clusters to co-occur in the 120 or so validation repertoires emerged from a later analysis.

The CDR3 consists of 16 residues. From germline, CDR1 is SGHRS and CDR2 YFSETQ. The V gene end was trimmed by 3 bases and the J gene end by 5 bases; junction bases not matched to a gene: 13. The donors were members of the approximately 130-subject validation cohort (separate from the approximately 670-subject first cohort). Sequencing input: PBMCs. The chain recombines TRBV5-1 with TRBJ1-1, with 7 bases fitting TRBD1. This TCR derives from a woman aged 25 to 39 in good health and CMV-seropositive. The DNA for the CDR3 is TGCGCCAGCAGCTCCGGGACAGCCTTTGTGGGGACTGAAGCTTTCTTT. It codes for CASSSGTAFVGTEAFF. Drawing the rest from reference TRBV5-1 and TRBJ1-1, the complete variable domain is KAGVTQTPRYLIKTRGQQVTLSCSPISGHRSVSWYQQTPGQGLQFLFEYFSETQRNKGNFPGRFSGRQFSNSRSEMNVSTLELGDSALYLCASSSGTAFVGTEAFFGQGTRLTVV.